This is a list of T cell receptor beta chains from one sample in a study of identifying expanded T cells in peripheral blood. Assay used: immunoSEQ multiplex PCR; TCRdb lists only in-frame clones, some missing. Of about 52,000 clones in the sample, less than 85% were seen once. The sample consisted of blood. Receptors originate from a person aged 18 to 70 in good health. Both conserved end residues are part of each CDR3. The D gene is left open where the match is weak. For some rows the clone size is stated as once, few or many, or as a class when expanded; others skip it.

d_gene	abundance	v_gene	j_gene	CDR3aa	CDR3nt
NA	NA	TRBV6-6	TRBJ1-5	CASSSLTGTSNQPQHF	TGTGCCAGCAGTTCATTGACAGGTACCTCCAATCAGCCCCAGCATTTT
TRBD2	NA	TRBV7-9	TRBJ2-2	CASRPRPSSGGFTGELFF	TGTGCCAGCAGGCCCCGCCCCTCTAGCGGGGGATTCACCGGGGAGCTGTTTTTT
NA	NA	TRBV7-6	TRBJ2-5	CASSSGGTAGQETQYF	TGTGCCAGCAGCTCGGGCGGGACAGCAGGGCAAGAGACCCAGTACTTC
NA	NA	TRBV5-8	TRBJ2-5	CASSLPRVQETQYF	TGTGCCAGCAGCTTGCCAAGGGTTCAAGAGACCCAGTACTTC
TRBD1	NA	TRBV29-1	TRBJ2-7	CSVIGTASSYEQYF	TGCAGCGTCATTGGGACAGCAAGCTCCTACGAGCAGTACTTC
NA	NA	TRBV5-6	TRBJ2-1	CASSLETGFENEQFF	TGTGCCAGCAGCTTGGAGACTGGTTTCGAGAATGAGCAGTTCTTC
TRBD1	NA	TRBV19	TRBJ1-2	CASRRGDREFYGYTF	TGTGCCAGTCGGAGGGGAGACAGGGAATTCTATGGCTACACCTTC
NA	NA	TRBV30	TRBJ2-1	CAWSDGTASTYNEQFF	TGTGCCTGGAGTGACGGGACCGCTAGCACCTACAATGAGCAGTTCTTC
NA	NA	TRBV5-1	TRBJ1-1	CASRGQLNTEAFF	TGCGCCAGCAGAGGACAGTTGAACACTGAAGCTTTCTTT
NA	NA	TRBV9	TRBJ1-5	CASSVGGGPARISNQPQHF	TGTGCCAGCAGCGTGGGTGGGGGACCCGCTAGAATTAGCAATCAGCCCCAGCATTTT
NA	NA	TRBV6-5	TRBJ1-2	CASSYNPNYGYTF	TGTGCCAGCAGTTACAACCCTAACTATGGCTACACCTTC
NA	NA	TRBV11-2	TRBJ1-1	CASSWVVNTEAFF	TGTGCCAGCAGCTGGGTGGTTAACACTGAAGCTTTCTTT
NA	NA	TRBV21-1	TRBJ2-1	CASSKVKSGRPARQYNEQFF	TGTGCCAGCAGCAAAGTAAAAAGCGGGAGGCCAGCTAGACAATACAATGAGCAGTTCTTC
TRBD2	once	TRBV7-2	TRBJ2-7	CASSLNSGSSEQYF	TGTGCCAGCAGCCTGAATAGCGGGAGTTCCGAGCAGTACTTC